The source of this T cell receptor beta chain is a study of cytomegalovirus exposure and HLA in healthy donors. CDR1 GTSNPN and CDR2 SVGIG come from the germline V gene (reference sequence). V shed 0 bases and J shed 3 bases, with 12 bases lying between them. CDR3 length: 14 residues. Whereas donors were nominally healthy upon sampling, unrecorded immune exposures were probable. Comments on this clone: The antigen is unknown.

General study results and limits: TCR beta V segments were, for the most part, productive about 87% or about 30% of the time in an earlier analysis. With DRB1 most and HLA-C fewest, TCR association rates differed between HLA loci in a later analysis. Reportedly, TCR beta sequences accurately predicted HLA-A and HLA-B alleles in most subjects.

The PCR made use of 60 Vbeta and 13 Jbeta primers. TCRdb's table, derived via immunoSEQ multiplex PCR, lists solely in-frame clones and lacks some. The data contain roughly 200,000 clones, approximately 85% of them seen just once; the ten biggest clones take up about 2%. The TCR was taken from a woman in her 50s in good health and CMV-seronegative. The chain links TRBV30 to TRBJ2-7; D is undetermined. The sample taken for sequencing was PBMCs. CDR3: CAWSVGWALYEQYF. The CDR3 DNA reads as TGTGCCTGGAGTGTAGGTTGGGCCCTCTACGAGCAGTACTTC. The whole variable domain, filled in from reference TRBV30 and TRBJ2-7, reads SQTIHQWPATLVQPVGSPLSLECTVEGTSNPNLYWYRQAAGRGLQLLFYSVGIGQISSEVPQNLSASRPQDRQFILSSKKLLLSDSGFYLCAWSVGWALYEQYFGPGTRLTVT.